This TCR beta chain was sequenced in a study of T-cell memory formation after mild COVID-19. This clonotype appeared a few times. What it binds is unknown. General study points: Of the contracting clones, CD4+ ones lay mainly in CM and EM, and CD8+ ones in EMRA. Pre-infection memory showed some responding clones, and this suggested that cross-reactive memory joined. CD4/CD8 balance held among clones contracting day 15 to 85, and later expanders leaned CD4+.

With constant-segment primers, 5'RACE yielded cDNA libraries of TCR alpha and TCR beta that carried sample barcodes and UMIs. From the 5' RACE reads, TCRdb called clonotypes with MiXCR, one entry per CDR3 protein. The sample consists of approximately 500,000 distinct CDR3 sequences, 25% of them appearing once. The CDR3 spans 13 residues. Germline V lookup: CDR1 SEHNR, CDR2 FQNEAQ (reference sequence). V was clipped by 4 bases and J by 4 bases, with 9 bases between them. Sequenced input: PBMCs or a T cell subset sorted from them (not recorded which). V is TRBV7-9 and J is TRBJ2-3; D possibly corresponds to TRBD2 (6 bases). This receptor was obtained from an adult woman who had mild COVID-19 (a few samples of this study predate the infection). Cell type and time point are not known. CDR3: CASSSRLADTQYF. CDR3 coding DNA: TGTGCCAGCAGCTCCCGACTAGCAGATACGCAGTATTTT.